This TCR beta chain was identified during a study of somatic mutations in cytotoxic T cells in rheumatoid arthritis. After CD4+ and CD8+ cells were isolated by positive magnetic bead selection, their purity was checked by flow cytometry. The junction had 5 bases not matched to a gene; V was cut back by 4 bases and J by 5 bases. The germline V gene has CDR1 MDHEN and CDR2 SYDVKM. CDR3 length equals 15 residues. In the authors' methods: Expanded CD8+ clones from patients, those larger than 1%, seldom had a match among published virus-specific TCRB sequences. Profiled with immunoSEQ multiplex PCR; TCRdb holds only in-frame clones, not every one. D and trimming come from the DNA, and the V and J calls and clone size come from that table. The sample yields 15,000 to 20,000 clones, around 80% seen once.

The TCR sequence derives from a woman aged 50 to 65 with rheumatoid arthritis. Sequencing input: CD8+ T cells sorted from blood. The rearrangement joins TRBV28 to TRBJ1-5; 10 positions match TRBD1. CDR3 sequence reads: CASSWTGGIDQPQHF. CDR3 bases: TGTGCCAGCAGTTGGACAGGGGGGATAGATCAGCCCCAGCATTTT.